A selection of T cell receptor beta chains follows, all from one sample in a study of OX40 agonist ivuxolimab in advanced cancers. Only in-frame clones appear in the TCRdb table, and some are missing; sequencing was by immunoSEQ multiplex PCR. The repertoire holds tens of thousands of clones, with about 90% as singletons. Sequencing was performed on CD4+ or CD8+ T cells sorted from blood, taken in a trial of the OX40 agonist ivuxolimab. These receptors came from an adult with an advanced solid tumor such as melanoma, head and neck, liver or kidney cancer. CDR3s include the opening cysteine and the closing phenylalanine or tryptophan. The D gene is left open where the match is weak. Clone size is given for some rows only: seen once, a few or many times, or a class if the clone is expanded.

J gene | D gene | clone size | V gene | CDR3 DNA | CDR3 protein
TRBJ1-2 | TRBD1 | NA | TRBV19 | TGTGCCAGTAGTTACAGGGGGTCGTATGGCTACACCTTC | CASSYRGSYGYTF
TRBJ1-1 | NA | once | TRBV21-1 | TGTGCCAGCAGCAAATGGGGCAGGGACGAGAACACTGAAGCTTTCTTT | CASSKWGRDENTEAFF
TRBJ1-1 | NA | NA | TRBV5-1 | TGCGCCAGCAGCTTAGGACAGTCACCTGAAGCTTTCTTT | CASSLGQSPEAFF
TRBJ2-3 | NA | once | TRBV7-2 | TGTGCCAGCAGCTTCCGGGATACGCAGTATTTT | CASSFRDTQYF
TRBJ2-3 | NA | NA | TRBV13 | TGTGCCAGCAGCCGTGGAGACAGAGACACAGATACGCAGTATTTT | CASSRGDRDTDTQYF
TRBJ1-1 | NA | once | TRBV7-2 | TGTGCCAGCAGCCGATCGGCGGTCTTGTTGACTGAAGCTTTCTTT | CASSRSAVLLTEAFF
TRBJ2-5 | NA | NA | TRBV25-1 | TGTGCCAGCAGCTCGACAGGCGGGACCCAGTACTTC | CASSSTGGTQYF
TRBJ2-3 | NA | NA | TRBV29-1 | TGCAGCGTTGTTTTTTTGGGCAGGAGGGATACGCAGTATTTT | CSVVFLGRRDTQYF
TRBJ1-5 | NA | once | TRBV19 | TGTGCCAGTAGTATAGGCCCGAGAGGGAGCAATCAGCCCCAGCATTTT | CASSIGPRGSNQPQHF
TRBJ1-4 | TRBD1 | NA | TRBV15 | TGTGCCACCAGCAGAGATCGACAGGGGGGTGAAAAACTGTTTTTT | CATSRDRQGGEKLFF
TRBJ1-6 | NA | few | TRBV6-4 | TGTGCCAGCAGTAGAATTTTCAGACTCCTCCACTTT | CASSRIFRLLHF
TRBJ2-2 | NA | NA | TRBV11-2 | TGTGCCAGCAGCTTAGTAACAGGGTCCCGAACCGGGGAGCTGTTTTTT | CASSLVTGSRTGELFF
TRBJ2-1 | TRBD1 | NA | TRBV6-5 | TGTGCCAGCAGTTACTCCGGGACAGGGGGCAATGAGCAGTTCTTC | CASSYSGTGGNEQFF
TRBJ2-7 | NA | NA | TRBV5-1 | TGCGCCAGTAGAGCCGGGGCAAGCTCCTACGAGCAGTACTTC | CASRAGASSYEQYF
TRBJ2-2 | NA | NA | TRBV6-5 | TGTGCCAGCAGTCCTGGGCTTGCCCAGGGGGAGCTGTTTTTT | CASSPGLAQGELFF
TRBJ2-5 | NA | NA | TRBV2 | TGTGCCAGCAGCGGGGATTGGGCGGAAGAGACCCAGTACTTC | CASSGDWAEETQYF
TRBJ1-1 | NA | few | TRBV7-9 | TGTGCCAGCAGCCACGGATACGGCACTGAAGCTTTCTTT | CASSHGYGTEAFF
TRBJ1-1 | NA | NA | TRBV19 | TGTGCCAGTAGTATTTCCTGGGGGACTGAAGCTTTCTTT | CASSISWGTEAFF
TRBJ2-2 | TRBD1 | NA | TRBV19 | TGTGCCAGTAGTGTTGGGACAGGCGAGCTGTTTTTT | CASSVGTGELFF
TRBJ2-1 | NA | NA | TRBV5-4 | TGTGCCAGCAGCTCCGACTACTACAATGAGCAGTTCTTC | CASSSDYYNEQFF
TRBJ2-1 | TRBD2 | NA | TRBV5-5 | TGTGCCAGCAGGATCGGACTAGCGGGAGTTAATGAGCAGTTCTTC | CASRIGLAGVNEQFF
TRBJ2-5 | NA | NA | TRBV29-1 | TGCAGCGTTGATGGGGGAGGGGGGGACCAAGAGACCCAGTACTTC | CSVDGGGGDQETQYF
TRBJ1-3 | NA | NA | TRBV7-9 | TGTGCCAGCAGCTTAGCCAACTCTGGAAACACCATATATTTT | CASSLANSGNTIYF
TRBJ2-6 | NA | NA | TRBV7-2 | TGTGCCAGCAGTCATGGGGGATCTGGGGCCAACGTCCTGACTTTC | CASSHGGSGANVLTF
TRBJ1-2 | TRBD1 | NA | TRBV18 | TGTGCCAGCTCGCAAAGACAGGGCCACTATGGCTACACCTTC | CASSQRQGHYGYTF
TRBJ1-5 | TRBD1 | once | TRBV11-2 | TGTGCCAGCAGCTTCACAGGGGGAAGCAATCAGCCCCAGCATTTT | CASSFTGGSNQPQHF
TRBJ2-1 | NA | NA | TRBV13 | TGTGCCAGCAGCCCCGAGGGGGGGCGGTACAATGAGCAGTTCTTC | CASSPEGGRYNEQFF
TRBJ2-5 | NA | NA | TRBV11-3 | TGTGCCAGCAGCTCCGACACAGGATACCAAGAGACCCAGTACTTC | CASSSDTGYQETQYF
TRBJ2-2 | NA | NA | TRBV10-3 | TGTGCCATCAGTGAGTCGAAGGGGGAAGGGCTTCTGTTTTTT | CAISESKGEGLLFF
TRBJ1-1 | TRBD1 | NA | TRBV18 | TGTGCCAGCTCACCGTACCTCACAGGGGCCGGGGACACTGAAGCTTTCTTT | CASSPYLTGAGDTEAFF
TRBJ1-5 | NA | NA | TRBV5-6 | TGTGCCAGCAGCTTAAGTCGCAATCAGCCCCAGCATTTT | CASSLSRNQPQHF
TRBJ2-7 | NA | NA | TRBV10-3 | TGTGCCATCAGTGAGAATGGCGAGCAGTACTTC | CAISENGEQYF
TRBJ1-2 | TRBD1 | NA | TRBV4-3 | TGCGCCAGCAGCCAAGAGTTTAGGGGGCGAGGCTATGGCTACACCTTC | CASSQEFRGRGYGYTF
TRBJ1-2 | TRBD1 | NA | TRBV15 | TGTGCCACCAGCAGAGCCGGACAGGGGTGGGGCTACACCTTC | CATSRAGQGWGYTF
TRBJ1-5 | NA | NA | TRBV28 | TGTGCCAGCAGTTTTTCAGGGGCCGGTCAGCCCCAGCATTTT | CASSFSGAGQPQHF
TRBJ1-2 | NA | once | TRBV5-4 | TGTGCGACGACACAGGGTACCACTAACTATGGCTACACCTTC | CATTQGTTNYGYTF
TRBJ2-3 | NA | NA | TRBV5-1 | TGCGCCAGCAGCTTGGCCTGGGGGAGCACAGATACGCAGTATTTT | CASSLAWGSTDTQYF
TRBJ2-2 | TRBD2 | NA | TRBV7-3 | TGTGCCAGCAGCCTTCGACTAGCGCCCGGGGAGCTGTTTTTT | CASSLRLAPGELFF
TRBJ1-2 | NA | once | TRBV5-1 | TGCGCCAGCAGCTTGGGGTTCCGGGACACTCCTAACTATGGCTACACCTTC | CASSLGFRDTPNYGYTF
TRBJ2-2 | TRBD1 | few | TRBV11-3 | TGTGCCAGCAGCCCTAGGACAGGGCCGGCAGGGGAGCTGTTTTTT | CASSPRTGPAGELFF